The 31 T cell receptor beta chains listed next were all sequenced from one sample in a study of T cells after posttransplantation cyclophosphamide (dated by TCRdb to about 2016). This sample's treatment or condition label indicates: high-dose cyclophosphamide on days +3 and +4 as single-agent GVHD prophylaxis. Patients in the PTCy group got busulfan and fludarabine conditioning, a marrow graft from a related or unrelated donor, and cyclophosphamide on days +3 and +4. Receptor libraries were prepared by the immunoSEQ multiplex PCR assay. As stored in TCRdb, this immuneACCESS dataset retains in-frame rearrangements with V and J assigned. A fraction of the clones does not appear; measured against another copy, unresolved V genes explain less than half of the discrepancy, and the remainder lacks a known reason. Within this sample are 35,000 to 50,000 clones, with about 90% of them counted one time only. 2% to 2.5% of the sample rests with the top ten.

The sample was PBMCs, taken 60 to 65 days after allogeneic stem cell transplant with posttransplant cyclophosphamide. The source of these receptors is a male patient aged 60 to 75 who received an allogeneic stem cell transplant from a related donor and was CMV-positive. Because of the transplant, the T cells may be the graft donor's rather than the patient's own.

CDR3 sequence: CASSPADRTRETQYF. The CDR3 DNA reads TGTGCCAGCAGTCCCGCGGACAGGACGAGGGAGACCCAGTACTTC. The rearrangement joins TRBV28 to TRBJ2-5; 7 nucleotides line up with TRBD1. This CDR3 has 15 residues. The V and J ends lost 5 bases and 5 bases, in that order; junction bases with no gene match: 11. Germline V gene lookup returns CDR1 MDHEN and CDR2 SYDVKM.

This clone occurred a few times. This sequence joins TRBV2 and TRBJ1-1, with 8 bases lining up with TRBD1. Germline V CDR1 and CDR2: SNHLY, FYNNEI. This CDR3 spans 16 amino acids. V shed 0 bases and J 0 bases; nucleotides not matched to a gene: 3. The CDR3 bases are TGTGCCAGCAGTGAAGCCCAGGACAGGGTGAACACTGAAGCTTTCTTT. It translates to CASSEAQDRVNTEAFF. Full variable domain (rest looked up from reference TRBV2 and TRBJ1-1): EPEVTQTPSHQVTQMGQEVILRCVPISNHLYFYWYRQILGQKVEFLVSFYNNEISEKSEIFDDQFSVERPDGSNFTLKIRSTKLEDSAMYFCASSEAQDRVNTEAFFGQGTRLTVV.

The V and J genes are TRBV6-4 and TRBJ1-2; possible D gene TRBD1, 6 bases. The CDR3 is 14 residues long. With 5 bases removed from V and 7 bases from J, the gap between germline ends came to 17 bases. The germline CDR1 and CDR2 sequences are MRHNA and SNTAGT. The CDR3 sequence: CASSPMGAGGGYTF. In DNA, the CDR3 is TGTGCCAGCAGTCCCATGGGGGCCGGCGGTGGCTACACCTTC.

The rearrangement uses TRBV5-4 and TRBJ2-7; 8 nucleotides match TRBD1. This CDR3 is 16 amino acids long. Per the germline V gene, CDR1 is SGHNT and CDR2 is YYREEE (reference sequence). Germline trimming cut 2 bases from V and 6 bases from J; bases unmatched to any gene: 13. CDR3 sequence reads: CASSFSMGQAGTEQYV. CDR3 bases: TGTGCCAGCAGCTTCTCTATGGGACAGGCAGGGACCGAGCAGTACGTC.

CDR3 in amino acids: CASSYGQTEAFF. The CDR3 bases are TGTGCCAGCAGCTACGGACAGACTGAAGCTTTCTTT. The rearrangement joins TRBV7-6 to TRBJ1-1; D is perhaps TRBD1 (6 bases). V was clipped by 4 bases and J by 5 bases, with 8 bases between them. Germline loops: CDR1 SGHVS, CDR2 FNYEAQ. This CDR3 contains 12 residues. Full variable domain (remainder filled in from reference TRBV7-6 and TRBJ1-1): GAGVSQSPRYKVTKRGQDVALRCDPISGHVSLYWYRQALGQGPEFLTYFNYEAQQDKSGLPNDRFSAERPEGSISTLTIQRTEQRDSAMYRCASSYGQTEAFFGQGTRLTVV.

The chain joins TRBV6-1 to TRBJ1-4; D possibly corresponds to TRBD1 (5 bases). This CDR3 region has 12 residues. CDR1 and CDR2 (germline): MNHNS, SASEGT. V was shortened by 4 bases and J by 8 bases, with 8 bases between the two germline ends. The DNA of the CDR3 is TGTGCCAGCAGTGTTACAGGAGAAAAACTGTTTTTT. Its protein is CASSVTGEKLFF.

In nucleotides, the CDR3 is TGTGCCAGCAGCCGGGACAGGGGTGAAAAACTGTTTTTT. The encoded protein is CASSRDRGEKLFF. The chain couples TRBV6-6 to TRBJ1-4, with TRBD1 matching over 10 bases. Germline V gene data show CDR1 as MNHNY and CDR2 as SVGAGI (reference sequence). CDR3 length: 13 amino acids. V dropped 6 bases and J dropped 7; count of bases not matched to a gene: 2.

The chain's CDR3 is CASSLTGGAETQYF. The DNA for the CDR3 is TGTGCCAGCAGCTTGACAGGGGGCGCTGAGACCCAGTACTTC. The rearrangement joins TRBV9 to TRBJ2-5, with 10 bases that match TRBD1. V was pared by 4 bases and J by 5 bases, with 5 bases of the junction left unmatched. There are 14 residues in the CDR3. Germline CDR1 and CDR2: SGDLS and YYNGEE. The full variable domain, with the rest looked up from reference TRBV9 and TRBJ2-5, is DSGVTQTPKHLITATGQRVTLRCSPRSGDLSVYWYQQSLDQGLQFLIQYYNGEERAKGNILERFSAQQFPDLHSELNLSSLELGDSALYFCASSLTGGAETQYFGPGTRLLVL.

As for this clone: One end of the junction fails to match germline, which may point to a read error. CDR3 sequence reads: CAGSLVPGTGDGETQYF. The CDR3 coding sequence is TGCGCCGGCAGCTTGGTTCCAGGGACAGGGGACGGAGAGACCCAGTACTTC. The V and J genes are TRBV5-1 and TRBJ2-5; 10 bases align to TRBD1. This CDR3 has 17 amino acids. Germline V gene sequence: CDR1 SGHRS, CDR2 YFSETQ.

The chain joins TRBV9 to TRBJ2-1; 15 bases fit TRBD2. The CDR3 has 17 amino acids. V trimming: 2 bases; J trimming: 5 bases; junction bases outside the gene matches: 5. Looked up from germline, CDR1 is SGDLS and CDR2 is YYNGEE. This CDR3 reads CASSVSGTSGGNNEQFF. In DNA form, the CDR3 reads TGTGCCAGCAGCGTGTCCGGGACTAGCGGGGGGAACAATGAGCAGTTCTTC.

This rearrangement joins TRBV19 to TRBJ1-5; possibly TRBD1 for D (5 bases). The V end was cut by 6 bases, the J end by 7 bases, with 16 bases between. The CDR3 spans 14 residues. Germline V gene data show CDR1 as LNHDA and CDR2 as SQIVND (reference sequence). The DNA of the CDR3 is TGTGCCAGTAGCGTGACAGAGTTAACCCAGCCCCAGCATTTT. It yields the protein CASSVTELTQPQHF.

The V gene is TRBV5-1, the J gene TRBJ1-6; the match to TRBD1 covers 7 bases. V gave up 0 bases and J gave up 0 bases; unmatched junction bases: 3. Germline CDR1 reads SGHRS; CDR2 reads YFSETQ. This CDR3 region has 17 residues. CDR3 protein: CASSLGQGGSYNSPLHF. In DNA form, the CDR3 reads TGCGCCAGCAGCTTGGGGCAGGGGGGCTCCTATAATTCACCCCTCCACTTT. Based on the CDR3 plus reference TRBV5-1 and TRBJ1-6, the full variable domain is KAGVTQTPRYLIKTRGQQVTLSCSPISGHRSVSWYQQTPGQGLQFLFEYFSETQRNKGNFPGRFSGRQFSNSRSEMNVSTLELGDSALYLCASSLGQGGSYNSPLHFGNGTRLTVT.

V is TRBV5-5 and J is TRBJ2-5, with 8 bases matching TRBD1. The germline V gene encodes CDR1 SGHKS and CDR2 YYEKEE (reference sequence). The V gene end was trimmed by 3 bases and the J gene end by 4 bases; junction bases not matched to a gene: 11. The CDR3 spans 16 residues. CDR3 sequence reads: CASSSAGGTGGETQYF. CDR3 bases: TGTGCCAGCAGCTCGGCCGGGGGTACAGGGGGAGAGACCCAGTACTTC.

The chain recombines TRBV9 with TRBJ1-2; TRBD1 might be the D (6 bases). CDR3 size: 14 residues. Germline CDR1 SGDLS, CDR2 YYNGEE. With 5 bases removed from V and 5 bases from J, the gap between germline ends came to 16 bases. The CDR3 nucleotides read TGTGCCAGCAGGGATATGGCAGGGGCGTATGGCTACACCTTC. This codes for CASRDMAGAYGYTF.

The chain employs TRBV27 and TRBJ2-7; possible D gene TRBD2, 7 bases. Germline CDR1 MNHEY, CDR2 SMNVEV (reference sequence). The CDR3 loop spans 15 amino acids. Trimming removed 4 bases from V and 3 bases from J, with 16 bases in between. This chain's CDR3 is CASSWPGGGIYEQYF. In nucleotides, the CDR3 is TGTGCCAGCAGTTGGCCGGGGGGCGGAATCTACGAGCAGTACTTC.

The chain uses TRBV5-4 and TRBJ1-6, with 7 bases lining up with TRBD1. Trimming cost V 4 bases and J 8 bases; bases outside gene matches: 6. CDR1 is SGHNT, CDR2 YYREEE, per germline (reference sequence). This CDR3 comprises 14 residues. CDR3 bases: TGTGCCAGCAGCCCAGGACAGGAGCATTCACCCCTCCACTTT. This codes for CASSPGQEHSPLHF.

The CDR3 DNA is TGTGCCAGCACCCCCACCGGACTAGCAGCCGCCGGGGAGCTGTTTTTT. It encodes CASTPTGLAAAGELFF. This chain connects TRBV6-6 to TRBJ2-2; TRBD2 matches 8 bases. The CDR3 is 16 residues long. The trim removed 7 bases at V and 6 bases at J, leaving 13 bases unmatched. CDR1 MNHNY and CDR2 SVGAGI come from the germline V gene (reference sequence).

The CDR3 bases are TGTGCCAGTAGCCGGGGTTTGGGGTTAAGTTCCGGCGGGGAGCTGTTTTTT. Protein: CASSRGLGLSSGGELFF. The chain couples TRBV19 to TRBJ2-2; maybe TRBD2 (5 bases). V lost 6 bases and J lost 7, with 24 bases in between. The CDR3 extends over 17 amino acids. Germline CDR1 reads LNHDA; CDR2 reads SQIVND (reference sequence). Full variable domain (rest looked up from reference TRBV19 and TRBJ2-2): DGGITQSPKYLFRKEGQNVTLSCEQNLNHDAMYWYRQDPGQGLRLIYYSQIVNDFQKGDIAEGYSVSREKKESFPLTVTSAQKNPTAFYLCASSRGLGLSSGGELFFGEGSRLTVL.

The chain combines TRBV28 with TRBJ2-5; D gene unclear. This CDR3 is built from 12 residues. The germline V and J ends were trimmed by 6 bases and 0 bases, with 5 bases remaining between them. Germline CDR1 and CDR2: MDHEN and SYDVKM. The CDR3 spells CASSSDQETQYF. CDR3 sequence (DNA): TGTGCCAGCAGCTCCGACCAAGAGACCCAGTACTTC.

V is TRBV15 and J is TRBJ1-4, with 7 bases identical to TRBD1. The CDR3 contains 15 residues. CDR1 LNHNV and CDR2 YYDKDF come from the germline V gene (reference sequence). V shed 4 bases, J shed 4 bases, and the junction held 6 bases outside the gene matches. The CDR3 here is CATSKRQGDNEKLFF. CDR3 bases: TGTGCCACCAGCAAACGACAGGGCGATAATGAAAAACTGTTTTTT.

The chain carries TRBV9 and TRBJ1-1; no firm D call. V was clipped by 2 bases and J by 4 bases, with 18 bases between them. The CDR3 spans 16 residues. CDR1 is SGDLS and CDR2 is YYNGEE in the germline V gene. CDR3 sequence (DNA): TGTGCCAGCAGCGTCTCCCCTCTTACTAGTTCCACTGAAGCTTTCTTT. Amino acids: CASSVSPLTSSTEAFF.

V gene TRBV19 combines with J gene TRBJ2-1; D is possibly TRBD1 (6 bases). This CDR3 spans 15 amino acids. The germline V and J ends were trimmed by 1 base and 4 bases, with 11 bases remaining between them. The germline V gene has CDR1 LNHDA and CDR2 SQIVND (reference sequence). CDR3: CASSIGSGAYNEQFF. The CDR3, as DNA: TGTGCCAGTAGTATAGGCTCAGGGGCGTACAATGAGCAGTTCTTC.

The chain employs TRBV7-6 and TRBJ2-7; D may be TRBD2 (5 bases). This CDR3 has 14 amino acids. Per germline, CDR1 SGHVS and CDR2 FNYEAQ. V lost 2 bases and J lost 5, with 13 bases in between. The CDR3 DNA follows: TGTGCCAGCAGCTTAACCCCGGGGAATGACGAGCAGTACTTC. As protein: CASSLTPGNDEQYF.

V gene TRBV25-1 combines with J gene TRBJ1-4, with D maybe TRBD1 (5 bases). Between the trimmed V and J ends, which lost 4 bases and 0 bases, there was a span of 9 bases. The germline gives CDR1 MGHDK, CDR2 SYGVNS. There are 15 residues in the CDR3. CDR3 protein: CASSGQTSTNEKLFF. CDR3 bases: TGTGCCAGCAGTGGACAGACCTCAACTAATGAAAAACTGTTTTTT.

The V call is TRBV7-2, the J call TRBJ2-7; a weak D match, TRBD2 (6 bases). The germline V and J ends were trimmed by 5 bases and 0 bases, with 14 bases remaining between them. CDR1 and CDR2 (germline): SGHTA, FQGNSA. The CDR3 spans 15 residues. CDR3 protein: CASSISGPPSYEQYF. CDR3 DNA sequence: TGTGCCAGCAGCATCAGCGGGCCCCCCTCCTACGAGCAGTACTTC.

The table lists this clone with a count of one. This chain joins TRBV21-1 and TRBJ2-7; whether TRBD2, the table's D call, matches the DNA was not checked. TRBV21-1 is a documented pseudogene. CDR3 length: 14 residues. The CDR3 here is CASSKLWGEHEQYF. The CDR3 DNA reads TGTGCCAGCAGCAAATTATGGGGGGAGCACGAGCAGTACTTC.

The J gene is TRBJ2-3, the V gene TRBV27; D unclear. This CDR3 is 12 amino acids long. Trimming removed 2 bases from V and 9 bases from J, with 9 bases in between. Germline V gives CDR1 MNHEY, CDR2 SMNVEV (reference sequence). This CDR3 is CASSLGYGTQYF. CDR3 nucleotide sequence: TGTGCCAGCAGTTTAGGGTACGGGACGCAGTATTTT.

In this sample, this clone turned up a few times. The V call is TRBV6-6, the J call TRBJ1-4; D is possibly TRBD1 (5 bases). V was pared by 7 bases and J by 2 bases, with 17 bases between. Germline V lookup: CDR1 MNHNY, CDR2 SVGAGI (reference sequence). The CDR3 has 16 residues. The CDR3 loop is CASTNGPGVTNEKLFF. CDR3 DNA: TGTGCCAGCACCAACGGACCGGGGGTTACTAATGAAAAACTGTTTTTT.

The chain uses TRBV27 and TRBJ2-7, with 16 positions matching TRBD2. V shed 2 bases and J 4 bases; nucleotides not matched to a gene: 8. Germline values: CDR1 MNHEY, CDR2 SMNVEV (reference sequence). This CDR3 is 18 amino acids long. The CDR3 reads CASSLRPGTSGGEYEQYF. For the CDR3, the DNA is TGTGCCAGCAGTTTAAGGCCCGGGACTAGCGGGGGGGAGTACGAGCAGTACTTC.

This clone was observed a few times. This rearrangement joins TRBV25-1 to TRBJ1-3; D gene ambiguous. In germline, CDR1 is MGHDK, CDR2 SYGVNS. CDR3 size: 13 residues. Between the trimmed V and J ends, which lost 4 bases and 1 base, there was a span of 5 bases. This CDR3 reads CASSGQSGNTIYF. DNA for the CDR3: TGTGCCAGCAGTGGGCAATCTGGAAACACCATATATTTT.

The J gene is TRBJ2-5, the V gene TRBV13, with TRBD2 matching over 11 bases. Trimming removed 2 bases from V and 3 bases from J; junction bases left unmatched: 5. The CDR3 has 16 amino acids. Germline values: CDR1 PRHDT, CDR2 FYEKMQ (reference sequence). DNA of the CDR3: TGTGCCAGCAGCTTAAGACTAGCGGGGTCAAAAGAGACCCAGTACTTC. Protein sequence: CASSLRLAGSKETQYF.